This T cell receptor (beta chain) was profiled in a study of regulatory T cells in long-lasting Graves disease. Findings and caveats of the study: Persistent patients had a count of shared public clonotypes (2,741) that exceeded that of new patients (approximately 1,000).

Libraries of TCR beta came from iRepertoire HTBI primers plus Arm-PCR of CDR3 regions. TCRdb reprocessed the multiplex PCR reads with MiXCR, giving one entry per CDR3 protein. The sample lists a few hundred thousand distinct CDR3 sequences; about 15% were seen once. Noted time point: newly diagnosed GD, antithyroid drugs for less than 3 months. Extracted PBMC RNA gave rise to the TCR library. This clonotype was recorded many times. Its target is unknown. With V trimmed by 1 base and J by 1 base, 7 bases remained unmatched. The CDR3 spans 18 residues. Germline CDR1 reads DFQATT; CDR2 reads SNEGSKA (reference sequence). This same sample was also part of a study on T cells in Graves' hyperthyroidism and ophthalmopathy. From that study: The study used the HTBI primer set for a first-round RT-PCR of the TCR CDR3.

The sequence derives from a woman aged 40 to 55 with Graves disease. The sample in question was peripheral blood mononuclear cells (PBMCs), obtained at new diagnosis, from a patient treated with antithyroid drugs. The chain combines TRBV20-1 with TRBJ2-5; 15 bases line up with TRBD2. The CDR3 region is CSARGGLAGGEGQETQYF. The CDR3 DNA follows: TGCAGTGCTAGAGGTGGACTAGCGGGAGGGGAGGGCCAAGAGACCCAGTACTTC.